The clone carrying this TCR beta chain turned up a few times. Its antigen is currently unknown. The source of the sample is a study of breast tumors, draining lymph nodes, adjacent tissues. Study-wide points: Findings are consistent with lymph node origin and intratumoral expansion of most tumor T cells. The lymph node origin of tumor T cells was framed as consistent with a hypothesis, not demonstrated. Tumors had less TCR diversity than lymph nodes, more than nontumor tissue.

Germline V gene data show CDR1 as DFQATT and CDR2 as SNEGSKA (reference sequence). The CDR3 covers 14 residues. V was pared by 6 bases and J by 7 bases, with 8 bases of the junction left unmatched. Each CDR3 protein gets one entry after TCRdb re-called the multiplex PCR reads with MiXCR. The sample yields under 35,000 distinct CDR3 sequences, approximately 57% seen once. This sequence was found in a female donor with breast cancer. Some clones in this sample may be carry-over from other donors' samples. This chain uses TRBV20-1 with TRBJ1-4; 10 bases match TRBD1. The sample comprised breast tumor tissue. CDR3 in amino acids: CSASATGGSEKLFF. Here the CDR3 DNA reads TGCAGTGCGTCGGCGACAGGGGGCAGTGAAAAACTGTTTTTT.